These 3 T cell receptor beta chains were sequenced from one sample in a study of cytomegalovirus exposure and HLA in healthy donors. Amplification used 60 Vbeta primers and 13 Jbeta primers. Here immunoSEQ multiplex PCR was the method, and the copy in TCRdb shows in-frame clones only, minus some. This table holds about 150,000 clones, about 80% found once. Sequenced: PBMCs. The origin of the receptors is a woman aged 25 to 39 in good health and CMV-seronegative.

V is TRBV5-5 and J is TRBJ1-5; tentative D call: TRBD1 (6 bases). Per the germline V gene, CDR1 is SGHKS and CDR2 is YYEKEE (reference sequence). The CDR3 sequence is 15 residues long. With 4 bases removed from V and 0 bases from J, the gap between germline ends came to 11 bases. The CDR3 region is CASSRDTLSNQPQHF. CDR3 DNA: TGTGCCAGCAGCAGGGACACCCTTAGCAATCAGCCCCAGCATTTT. Based on the CDR3 plus reference TRBV5-5 and TRBJ1-5, the full variable domain is DAGVTQSPTHLIKTRGQQVTLRCSPISGHKSVSWYQQVLGQGPQFIFQYYEKEERGRGNFPDRFSARQFPNYSSELNVNALLLGDSALYLCASSRDTLSNQPQHFGDGTRLSIL.

Turning to this clone: The same CDR3 is also encoded by other DNA sequences in this sample. This chain joins TRBV27 and TRBJ1-1; a weak D match, TRBD1 (6 bases). V shed 5 bases and J shed 11 bases, with 27 bases lying between them. The germline CDR1 and CDR2 sequences are MNHEY and SMNVEV (reference sequence). This CDR3 has 16 amino acids. The CDR3 region is CASSLQGSQGQRGAFF. CDR3 bases: TGTGCCAGCAGTCTACAGGGTTCCCAGGGGCAGCGTGGGGCTTTCTTT.

This chain links TRBV7-2 with TRBJ2-5, with 8 bases that match TRBD1. Looked up from germline, CDR1 is SGHTA and CDR2 is FQGNSA. The CDR3 is 15 residues long. The trim removed 4 bases at V and 1 base at J, leaving 5 bases unmatched. The CDR3 DNA is TGTGCCAGCAGCTACGGACAGGGAGGCCAAGAGACCCAGTACTTC. Its translation is CASSYGQGGQETQYF.